The TCR beta chain described here comes from a study of T cell repertoires in cytomegalovirus infection (dated 2019 in TCRdb). Notes on the research overall: The peptide stimulations were aimed at well-studied HLA-B-restricted epitopes as well as recently identified HLA-C-restricted CMV epitopes, whose presentation resists viral immunomodulation. Because public TCR beta signatures pointed to carriage of CMV infection together with the matching HLA type, the HLA type of each donor mattered for the analysis.

This specimen's treatment or condition label, interpreted: in vitro stimulation with specific CMV peptide epitopes to enrich CMV-specific T cells. TCRdb shows the sequencer as Illumina HiSeq 1500. The public reads were quality trimmed at Q25 with fastp and then assembled into clones with MiXCR by TCRdb, keeping productive beta chains. Each CDR3 protein appears once, grouped with its most common genes and DNA. The table for this sample lists just under 500,000 distinct CDR3 sequences; 33% of them were counted only once. Clones ranked in the top ten supply 17% of the sample. The germline V end is reduced by 1 base and the J end by 7 bases; junction bases left unmatched: 7. The cysteine opens and the phenylalanine closes a CDR3 of 14 amino acids. CDR3 DNA is the only sequence kept; it has 42 bases, read in frame from the first base. Sequences DFQATT (CDR1) and SNEGSKA (CDR2) are obtained from the germline V gene (reference sequence).

The research as a whole found: In the ex vivo response, HLA-C-restricted CMV-specific TCR beta clonotypes were dominant, and in two of eight donors the single most frequent clonotype came from this HLA-C-restricted group. In both this cohort and an independent cohort of some 350 donors, the cumulative frequency of public TCR beta family members distinguished carriers of CMV infection plus the relevant HLA type.

This clonotype was picked up a small number of times. The target of this receptor is not known. Nothing much larger sits one base from this clone, and base qualities are not available. This specimen consisted of cultured PBMCs, obtained from culture after CMV antigen stimulation. The V and J genes are TRBV20-1 and TRBJ2-1, and 7 junction bases match TRBD1. This clonotype was sampled from a human donor in good health (CMV status not recorded). Some clones in this sample may be carry-over from other donors' samples. The base sequence is TGCAGTGCTAGAGGTATACAGGGGTTAAATGAGCAGTTCTTC. It encodes CSARGIQGLNEQFF.